This T cell receptor (beta chain) was identified during a study of metastatic and nonmetastatic thyroid tumors (TCRdb year 2020). The study in broad terms: For patients with malignant and with benign thyroid disease, the researchers compared repertoires between peripheral blood samples and tumor or nodule tissue samples.

This clone showed up just a few times. The clone's antigen remains unknown. No base quality values were provided; no much bigger clone lies one nucleotide off. None of the patients had been given any treatment before thyroid surgery. The study retrospectively analysed patient clinical samples collected from the early 2010s to the late 2010s using T-cell receptor beta sequencing. Libraries were made using PCR. This sample was sequenced with an Illumina HiSeq 4000. High-throughput sequencing was used to profile the TCR beta-chain CDR3 region of each patient. Processing in the source paper ran as follows. CDR3 differences across clinicopathological groups were used to build a classifier for discriminating distant-metastatic papillary thyroid cancer patients. The Shannon index was used to assess repertoire diversity, and the Morisita-Horn index was used to assess tumor-blood repertoire similarity. TCRdb cleaned the public reads at Q25 with fastp, built clones with MiXCR and kept in-frame beta chains. Clone size and V and J calls follow TCRdb, not the original study. Within this sample are about 6,900 clones, with 37% of them counted one time only. Jointly, the top ten make up roughly 40% of the sample.

What the research found in general, with its limitations: TCR beta diversity was reported as significantly higher in malignant tumors than in benign nodules, in both blood and tumor samples.

V is clipped by 6 bases and J by 3 bases, and the sequence between their germline boundaries is 20 bases long. Taken from cysteine to phenylalanine, the CDR3 has 16 residues. Only the CDR3 DNA is retained, 48 bases long and in frame from the first base. Per the germline V gene, MDHEN is the CDR1 and SYDVKM is the CDR2. This chain is built from TRBV28 and TRBJ1-2, with TRBD1 as a weak D call on 5 bases. Sequenced input: tumor tissue. The sequence derives from a female donor with papillary thyroid cancer or a benign thyroid nodule (not recorded which). Some clones in this sample may be carry-over from other donors' samples. The CDR3 region reads CASSPRDGRLDYGYTF. In nucleotides, the sequence is TGTGCCAGCAGCCCCCGGGACGGTCGGTTAGACTATGGCTACACCTTC.